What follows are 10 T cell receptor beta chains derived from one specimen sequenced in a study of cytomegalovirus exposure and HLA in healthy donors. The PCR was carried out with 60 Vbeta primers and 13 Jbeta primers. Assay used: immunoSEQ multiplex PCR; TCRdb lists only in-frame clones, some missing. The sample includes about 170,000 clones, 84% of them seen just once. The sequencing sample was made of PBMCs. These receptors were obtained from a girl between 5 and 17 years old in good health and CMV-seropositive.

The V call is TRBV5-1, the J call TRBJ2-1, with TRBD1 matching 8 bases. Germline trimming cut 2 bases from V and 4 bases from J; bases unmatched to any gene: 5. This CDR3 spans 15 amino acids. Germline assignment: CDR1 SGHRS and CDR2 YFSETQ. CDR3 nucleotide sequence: TGCGCCAGCAGCTTCCGGGACAGGAGATACAATGAGCAGTTCTTC. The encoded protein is CASSFRDRRYNEQFF.

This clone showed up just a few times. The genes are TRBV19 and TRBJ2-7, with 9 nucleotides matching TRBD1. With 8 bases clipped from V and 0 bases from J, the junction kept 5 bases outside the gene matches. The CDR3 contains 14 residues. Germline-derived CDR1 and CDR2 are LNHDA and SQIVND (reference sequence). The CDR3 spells CASRGTGSSYEQYF. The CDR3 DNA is TGTGCCAGTCGCGGGACAGGGAGCTCCTACGAGCAGTACTTC. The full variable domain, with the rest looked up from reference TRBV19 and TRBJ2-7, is DGGITQSPKYLFRKEGQNVTLSCEQNLNHDAMYWYRQDPGQGLRLIYYSQIVNDFQKGDIAEGYSVSREKKESFPLTVTSAQKNPTAFYLCASRGTGSSYEQYFGPGTRLTVT.

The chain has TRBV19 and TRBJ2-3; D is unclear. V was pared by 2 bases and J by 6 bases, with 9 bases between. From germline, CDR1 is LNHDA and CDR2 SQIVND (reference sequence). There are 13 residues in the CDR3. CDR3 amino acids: CASSIRVEDTQYF. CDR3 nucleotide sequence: TGTGCCAGTAGTATAAGAGTCGAGGATACGCAGTATTTT.

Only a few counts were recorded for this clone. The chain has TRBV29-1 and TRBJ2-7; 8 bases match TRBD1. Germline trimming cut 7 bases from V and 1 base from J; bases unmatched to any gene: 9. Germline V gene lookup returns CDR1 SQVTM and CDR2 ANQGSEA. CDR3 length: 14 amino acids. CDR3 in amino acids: CSATGTGGSYEQYF. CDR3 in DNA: TGCAGCGCCACTGGGACAGGTGGTTCCTACGAGCAGTACTTC.

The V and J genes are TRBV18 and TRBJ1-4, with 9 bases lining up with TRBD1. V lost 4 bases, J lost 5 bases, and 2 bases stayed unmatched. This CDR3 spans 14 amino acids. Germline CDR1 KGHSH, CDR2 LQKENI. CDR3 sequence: CASSRDRENEKLFF. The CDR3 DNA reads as TGTGCCAGCTCACGGGACAGGGAAAATGAAAAACTGTTTTTT.

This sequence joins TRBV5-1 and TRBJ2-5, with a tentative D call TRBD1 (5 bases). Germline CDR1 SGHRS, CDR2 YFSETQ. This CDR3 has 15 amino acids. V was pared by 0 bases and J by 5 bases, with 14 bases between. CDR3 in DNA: TGCGCCAGCAGCTTGGCCCGACAGATGGGGGAGACCCAGTACTTC. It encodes CASSLARQMGETQYF.

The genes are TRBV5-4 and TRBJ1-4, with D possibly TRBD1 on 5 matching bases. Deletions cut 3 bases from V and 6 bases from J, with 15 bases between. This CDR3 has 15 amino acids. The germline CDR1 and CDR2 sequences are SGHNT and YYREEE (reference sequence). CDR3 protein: CASSWGGRGDEKLFF. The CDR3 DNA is TGTGCCAGCAGCTGGGGGGGAAGGGGTGATGAAAAACTGTTTTTT.

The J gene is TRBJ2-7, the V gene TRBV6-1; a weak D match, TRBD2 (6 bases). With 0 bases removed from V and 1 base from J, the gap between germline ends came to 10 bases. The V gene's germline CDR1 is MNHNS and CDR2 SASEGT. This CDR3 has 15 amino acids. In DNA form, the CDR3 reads TGTGCCAGCAGTGAAGCGCGGGGAAGGTCCTACGAGCAGTACTTC. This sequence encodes CASSEARGRSYEQYF.

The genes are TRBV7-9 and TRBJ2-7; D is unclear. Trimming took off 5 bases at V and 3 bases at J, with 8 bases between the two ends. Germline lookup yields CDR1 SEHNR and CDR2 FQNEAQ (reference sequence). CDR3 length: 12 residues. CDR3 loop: CASSPYSYEQYF. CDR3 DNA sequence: TGTGCCAGCAGCCCCTACAGCTACGAGCAGTACTTC.

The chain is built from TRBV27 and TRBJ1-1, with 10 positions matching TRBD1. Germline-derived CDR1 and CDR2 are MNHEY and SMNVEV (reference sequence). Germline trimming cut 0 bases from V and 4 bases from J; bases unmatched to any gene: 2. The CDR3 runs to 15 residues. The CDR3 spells CASSLSGQGTTEAFF. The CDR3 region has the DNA TGTGCCAGCAGTTTATCGGGACAGGGGACCACTGAAGCTTTCTTT.